This TCR beta chain was captured by sequencing in a study of a mutant IDH1 vaccine in newly diagnosed glioma. Study summary: Following radiotherapy alone, or alongside temozolomide cycles, vaccination was started after an interval of 4-6 weeks. Treated individuals were approximately 60% male and around 38% female, averaging about 40 years of age. The earlier regimen, radiotherapy, temozolomide, or both, was most often both.

Regarding time point: week 35, safety follow-up. Vaccinated patients received 300 ug of mutant IDH1 20-mer peptide per dose, with topical imiquimod. Vaccinations, eight in total, occurred in weeks 1, 3, 5, 7, 11, 15, 19, 23. The assay was immunoSEQ multiplex PCR, and TCRdb's table has in-frame clones only and misses some. The sample records 45,000 or so clones, 88% being singletons. Comment on this clone: What it binds is unknown.

Germline V gene lookup returns CDR1 SGHNT and CDR2 YENEEA. Unmatched junction bases numbered 9, after V lost 4 bases and J lost 4 bases. The CDR3 sequence is 16 residues long. The chain carries TRBV11-3 and TRBJ2-2; 7 nucleotides match TRBD1. This receptor was identified in a woman aged 40 to 50 with glioma. The input for sequencing was PBMCs, taken from a glioma patient whose treatment included an IDH1 peptide vaccine. CDR3 residues: CASSSRTGKGTGELFF. As DNA, the CDR3 is TGTGCCAGCAGCTCCCGGACAGGAAAGGGCACCGGGGAGCTGTTTTTT. The full variable domain, completed using reference TRBV11-3 and TRBJ2-2, is EAGVVQSPRYKIIEKKQPVAFWCNPISGHNTLYWYLQNLGQGPELLIRYENEEAVDDSQLPKDRFSAERLKGVDSTLKIQPAELGDSAVYLCASSSRTGKGTGELFFGEGSRLTVL.